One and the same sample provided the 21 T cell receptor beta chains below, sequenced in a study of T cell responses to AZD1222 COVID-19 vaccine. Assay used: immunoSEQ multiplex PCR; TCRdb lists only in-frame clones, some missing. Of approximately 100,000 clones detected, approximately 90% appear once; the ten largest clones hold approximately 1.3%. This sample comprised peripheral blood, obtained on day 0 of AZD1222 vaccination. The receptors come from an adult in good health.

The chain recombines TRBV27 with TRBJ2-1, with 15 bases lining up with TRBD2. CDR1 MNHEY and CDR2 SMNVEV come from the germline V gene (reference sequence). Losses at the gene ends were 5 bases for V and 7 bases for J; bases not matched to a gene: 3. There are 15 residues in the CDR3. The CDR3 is CASSEGTSGGNEQFF. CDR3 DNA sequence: TGTGCCAGCAGTGAGGGGACTAGCGGGGGGAATGAGCAGTTCTTC.

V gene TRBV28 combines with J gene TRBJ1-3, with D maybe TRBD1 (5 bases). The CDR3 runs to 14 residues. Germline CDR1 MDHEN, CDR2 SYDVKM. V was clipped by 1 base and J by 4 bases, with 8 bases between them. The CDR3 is CASSLFGGGNTIYF. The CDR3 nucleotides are TGTGCCAGCAGTTTATTCGGGGGAGGAAACACCATATATTTT.

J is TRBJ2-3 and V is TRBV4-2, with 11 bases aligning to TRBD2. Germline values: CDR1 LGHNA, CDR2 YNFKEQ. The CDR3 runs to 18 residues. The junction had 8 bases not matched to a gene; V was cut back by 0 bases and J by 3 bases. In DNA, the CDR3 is TGTGCCAGCAGCCAAGATCTGCTAGCGGGGGGCGGGACAGATACGCAGTATTTT. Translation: CASSQDLLAGGGTDTQYF.

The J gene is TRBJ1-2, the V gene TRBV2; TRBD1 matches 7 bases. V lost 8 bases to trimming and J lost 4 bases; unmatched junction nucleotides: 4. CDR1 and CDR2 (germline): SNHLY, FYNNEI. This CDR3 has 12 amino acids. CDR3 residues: CASGGQLYGYTF. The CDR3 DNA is TGTGCCAGCGGGGGACAGCTCTATGGCTACACCTTC.

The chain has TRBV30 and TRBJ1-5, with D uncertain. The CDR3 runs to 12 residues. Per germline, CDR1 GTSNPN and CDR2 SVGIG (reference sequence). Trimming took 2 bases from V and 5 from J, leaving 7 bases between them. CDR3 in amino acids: CAWSSNYQPQHF. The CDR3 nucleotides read TGTGCCTGGAGTTCAAACTATCAGCCCCAGCATTTT.

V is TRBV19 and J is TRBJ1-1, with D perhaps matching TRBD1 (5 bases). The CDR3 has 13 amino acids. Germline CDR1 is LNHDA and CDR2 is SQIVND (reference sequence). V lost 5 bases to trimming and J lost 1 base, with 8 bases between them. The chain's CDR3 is CASSPTANTEAFF. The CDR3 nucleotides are TGTGCCAGTAGTCCGACAGCGAACACTGAAGCTTTCTTT.

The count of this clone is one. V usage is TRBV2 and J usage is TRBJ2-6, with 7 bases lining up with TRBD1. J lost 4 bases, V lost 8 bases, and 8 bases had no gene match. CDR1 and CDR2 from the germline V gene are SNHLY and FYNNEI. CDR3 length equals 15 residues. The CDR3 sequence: CASLYDRAGANVLTF. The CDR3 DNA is TGTGCCAGCCTATATGACAGGGCAGGGGCCAACGTCCTGACTTTC.

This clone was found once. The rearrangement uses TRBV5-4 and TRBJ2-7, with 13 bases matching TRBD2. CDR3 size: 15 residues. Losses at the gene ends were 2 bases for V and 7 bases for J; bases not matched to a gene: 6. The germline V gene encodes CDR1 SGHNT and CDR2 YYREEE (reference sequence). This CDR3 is CASSFTSGGAEEQYF. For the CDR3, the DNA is TGTGCCAGCAGCTTTACTAGCGGGGGGGCGGAAGAGCAGTACTTC.

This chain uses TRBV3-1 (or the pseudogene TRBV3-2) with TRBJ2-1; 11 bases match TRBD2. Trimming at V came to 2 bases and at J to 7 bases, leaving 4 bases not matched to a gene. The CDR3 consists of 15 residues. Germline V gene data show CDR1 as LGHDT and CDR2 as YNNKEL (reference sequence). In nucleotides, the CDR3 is TGTGCCAGCAGCCAATTGACTAGCGGGACGAATGAGCAGTTCTTC. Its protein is CASSQLTSGTNEQFF.

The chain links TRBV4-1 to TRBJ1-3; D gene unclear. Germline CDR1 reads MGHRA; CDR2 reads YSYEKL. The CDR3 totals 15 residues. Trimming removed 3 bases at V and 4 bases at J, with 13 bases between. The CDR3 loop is CASSHLTPGGNTIYF. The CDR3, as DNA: TGCGCCAGCAGCCACTTGACCCCGGGAGGAAACACCATATATTTT.

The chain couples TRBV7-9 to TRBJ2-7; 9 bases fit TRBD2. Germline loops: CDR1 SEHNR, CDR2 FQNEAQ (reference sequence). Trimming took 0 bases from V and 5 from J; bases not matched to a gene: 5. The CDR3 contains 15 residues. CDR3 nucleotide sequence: TGTGCCAGCAGCTTAGCTCTAGCGGGGTTGAACGAGCAGTACTTC. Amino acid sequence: CASSLALAGLNEQYF.

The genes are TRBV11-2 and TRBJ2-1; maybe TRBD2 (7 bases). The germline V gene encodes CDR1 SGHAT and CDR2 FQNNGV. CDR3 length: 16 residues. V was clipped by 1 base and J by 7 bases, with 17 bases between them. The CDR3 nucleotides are TGTGCCAGCAGCTTAGCTCCACTAGGGGGGGCAAATGAGCAGTTCTTC. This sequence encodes CASSLAPLGGANEQFF.

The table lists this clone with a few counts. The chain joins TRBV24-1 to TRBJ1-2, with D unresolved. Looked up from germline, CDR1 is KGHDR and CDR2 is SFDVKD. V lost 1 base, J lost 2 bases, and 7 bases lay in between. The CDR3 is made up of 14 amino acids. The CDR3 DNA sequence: TGTGCCACCAGTGATTTCAGGCGGAACTATGGCTACACCTTC. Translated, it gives CATSDFRRNYGYTF.

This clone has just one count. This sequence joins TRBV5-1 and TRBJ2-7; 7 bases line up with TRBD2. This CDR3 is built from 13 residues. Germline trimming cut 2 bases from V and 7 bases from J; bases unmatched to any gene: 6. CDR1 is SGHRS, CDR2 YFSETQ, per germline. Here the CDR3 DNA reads TGCGCCAGCAGCTTCACCCGGGGAGGGGAGCAGTACTTC. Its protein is CASSFTRGGEQYF.

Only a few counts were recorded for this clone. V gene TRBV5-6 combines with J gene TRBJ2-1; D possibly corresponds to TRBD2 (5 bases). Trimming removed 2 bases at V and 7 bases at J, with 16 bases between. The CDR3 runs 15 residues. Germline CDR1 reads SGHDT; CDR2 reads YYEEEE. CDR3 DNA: TGTGCCAGCAGCTTTAGCAAGCGGTTGAGTAATGAGCAGTTCTTC. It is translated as CASSFSKRLSNEQFF.

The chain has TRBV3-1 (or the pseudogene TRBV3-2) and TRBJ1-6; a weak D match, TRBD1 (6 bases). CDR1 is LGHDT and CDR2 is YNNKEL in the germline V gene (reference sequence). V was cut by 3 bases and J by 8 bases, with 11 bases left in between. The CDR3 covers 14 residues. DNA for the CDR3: TGTGCCAGCAGCCAGGGGGCTGGGGATTCACCCCTCCACTTT. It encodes CASSQGAGDSPLHF.

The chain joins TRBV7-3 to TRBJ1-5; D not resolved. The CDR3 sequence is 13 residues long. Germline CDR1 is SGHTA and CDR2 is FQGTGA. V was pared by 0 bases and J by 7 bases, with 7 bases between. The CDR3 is CASSLTPGQPQHF. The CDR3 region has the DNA TGTGCCAGCAGCTTAACCCCGGGACAGCCCCAGCATTTT.

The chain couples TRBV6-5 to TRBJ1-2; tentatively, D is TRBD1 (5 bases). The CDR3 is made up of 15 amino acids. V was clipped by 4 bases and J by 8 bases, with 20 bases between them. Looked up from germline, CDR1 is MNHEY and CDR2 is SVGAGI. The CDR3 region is CASSSPGTPGRGYTF. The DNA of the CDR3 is TGTGCCAGCAGTTCCCCTGGTACCCCAGGGAGAGGCTACACCTTC.

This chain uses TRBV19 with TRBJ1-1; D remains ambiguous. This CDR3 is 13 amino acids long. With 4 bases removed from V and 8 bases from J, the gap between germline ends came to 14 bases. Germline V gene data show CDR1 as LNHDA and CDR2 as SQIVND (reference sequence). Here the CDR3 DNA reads TGTGCCAGTAGTAGGAGTCCAGGCCGGGAAGCTTTCTTT. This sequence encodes CASSRSPGREAFF.

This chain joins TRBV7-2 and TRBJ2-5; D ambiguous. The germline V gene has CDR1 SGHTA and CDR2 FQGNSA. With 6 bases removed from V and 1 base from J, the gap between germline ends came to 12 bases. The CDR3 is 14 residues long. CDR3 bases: TGTGCCAGCAGTCCAACTCGGGCCCAAGAGACCCAGTACTTC. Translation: CASSPTRAQETQYF.

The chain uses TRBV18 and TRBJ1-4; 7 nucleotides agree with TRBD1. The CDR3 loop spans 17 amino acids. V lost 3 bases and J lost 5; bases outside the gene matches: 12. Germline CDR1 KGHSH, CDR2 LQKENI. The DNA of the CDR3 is TGTGCCAGCTCACCGGACCTTAGACAGGGAGTGAATGAAAAACTGTTTTTT. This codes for CASSPDLRQGVNEKLFF.